These 15 T cell receptor beta chains came from one sample sequenced in a study of blood T cell repertoires in COVID-19. Libraries were prepared by immunoSEQ multiplex PCR; TCRdb keeps only in-frame clonotypes and omits some of them. The table lists about 210,000 clones, 75% to 90% of them singletons. Sequencing was performed on PBMCs or T cells enriched from blood (not recorded which). These receptors came from a woman aged 30 to 39 who had been exposed to COVID-19.

The gene calls are TRBV9 and TRBJ1-6, with D unclear. CDR1 and CDR2 (germline): SGDLS, YYNGEE. Between the trimmed V and J ends, which lost 0 bases and 7 bases, there was a span of 11 bases. The CDR3 loop spans 15 amino acids. CDR3 in DNA: TGTGCCAGCAGCGTAGGAGAGGGTGAGAATTCACCCCTCCACTTT. It specifies CASSVGEGENSPLHF.

The chain is built from TRBV27 and TRBJ1-1, with a possible D match to TRBD1 (5 bases). The CDR3 runs 15 residues. Per the germline V gene, CDR1 is MNHEY and CDR2 is SMNVEV (reference sequence). V shed 6 bases and J shed 1 base, with 15 bases lying between them. The CDR3 DNA follows: TGTGCCAGCAGCCCCAGATGGGGGGGGAACACTGAAGCTTTCTTT. It is translated as CASSPRWGGNTEAFF.

The table lists this clone with a count of one. This chain uses TRBV19 with TRBJ1-4, with 7 bases that match TRBD1. CDR3 length: 14 residues. Germline lookup yields CDR1 LNHDA and CDR2 SQIVND (reference sequence). V trimming: 5 bases; J trimming: 5 bases; junction bases outside the gene matches: 5. Here the CDR3 DNA reads TGTGCCAGTAGTCCGAAGGACAGGAATGAAAAACTGTTTTTT. This sequence encodes CASSPKDRNEKLFF.

The chain combines TRBV2 with TRBJ1-5; TRBD1 matches 9 bases. The germline V gene encodes CDR1 SNHLY and CDR2 FYNNEI. The trim removed 5 bases at V and 0 bases at J, leaving 8 bases unmatched. This CDR3 comprises 17 residues. The chain's CDR3 is CASSLEQGAYSNQPQHF. CDR3 nucleotides: TGTGCCAGCAGTCTAGAACAGGGGGCGTATAGCAATCAGCCCCAGCATTTT.

Comments on this clone: A read error may produce the germline difference seen at one junction end. This chain links TRBV7-4 with TRBJ2-7; 7 bases are shared with TRBD1. Germline lookup yields CDR1 SGHVT and CDR2 SQSDAQ. This CDR3 has 12 residues. CDR3 DNA: TGTGCCAGCAGCGCCCGACAGGGCGTATCCCCCTTC. This codes for CASSARQGVSPF. The full variable domain, in which reference TRBV7-4 and TRBJ2-7 provide the parts outside the CDR3, is GAGVSQSPRYKVAKRGRDVALRCDSISGHVTLYWYRQTLGQGSEVLTYSQSDAQRDKSGRPSGRFSAERPERSVSTLKIQRTEQGDSAVYLCASSARQGVSPFGPGTRLTVT.

This clone has just a few counts. This chain joins TRBV9 and TRBJ2-1; 7 bases are a match to TRBD2. CDR1 SGDLS and CDR2 YYNGEE come from the germline V gene. With V trimmed by 2 bases and J by 0 bases, 2 bases remained unmatched. The CDR3 is 15 amino acids. CDR3 nucleotide sequence: TGTGCCAGCAGCGTGTGGGGGGGCTCCTACAATGAGCAGTTCTTC. Its protein product is CASSVWGGSYNEQFF.

The genes are TRBV29-1 and TRBJ1-5, with D possibly matching TRBD1 (6 bases). This CDR3 comprises 13 residues. Germline V lookup: CDR1 SQVTM, CDR2 ANQGSEA. V lost 6 bases to trimming and J lost 5 bases, with 14 bases between them. CDR3 protein: CSVGRTADQPQHF. CDR3 nucleotides: TGCAGCGTGGGGCGGACAGCAGATCAGCCCCAGCATTTT.

V usage is TRBV6-5 and J usage is TRBJ2-2; 10 nucleotides line up with TRBD2. The CDR3 loop spans 15 amino acids. Germline lookup yields CDR1 MNHEY and CDR2 SVGAGI. Trimming took 8 bases from V and 1 from J; bases not matched to a gene: 4. The CDR3 DNA sequence: TGTGCCAGCCCCCCTAGCGGGGGGAACACCGGGGAGCTGTTTTTT. Translated, it gives CASPPSGGNTGELFF.

This clone appeared once. V usage is TRBV27 and J usage is TRBJ1-6, with TRBD1 matching 7 bases. Germline V CDR1 and CDR2: MNHEY, SMNVEV (reference sequence). The junction had 14 bases not matched to a gene; V was cut back by 10 bases and J by 8 bases. CDR3 size: 15 residues. CDR3 region: CATALGGQYDSPLHF. DNA of the CDR3: TGTGCCACAGCACTTGGGGGACAGTATGATTCACCCCTCCACTTT.

The rearrangement joins TRBV11-2 to TRBJ1-1; 8 nucleotides align to TRBD1. The CDR3 is made up of 14 amino acids. V dropped 4 bases and J dropped 4; count of bases not matched to a gene: 5. Germline CDR1 SGHAT, CDR2 FQNNGV. The CDR3 reads CASSSTGGFTEAFF. CDR3 bases: TGTGCCAGCAGCTCCACAGGGGGATTCACTGAAGCTTTCTTT.

This chain connects TRBV21-1 to TRBJ1-5; the table assigns TRBD1, which was not confirmed against the DNA. TRBV21-1 is a pseudogene segment. CDR3 length equals 16 residues. CDR3 sequence (DNA): TGTGCCAGCAGCAAAGGCCAGGGACAGACAAATCAGCCCCAGCATTTT. Residues: CASSKGQGQTNQPQHF.

The chain joins TRBV27 to TRBJ2-3, with 11 bases that match TRBD2. The J segment lost 6 bases and the V segment lost 3 bases, leaving 8 bases of the junction unmatched. There are 16 residues in the CDR3. The germline gives CDR1 MNHEY, CDR2 SMNVEV (reference sequence). The CDR3 DNA follows: TGTGCCAGCAGTTTTCAGTTAGCGGGGGGGCCCGATACGCAGTATTTT. Protein product: CASSFQLAGGPDTQYF.

The rearrangement joins TRBV28 to TRBJ1-1; TRBD1 is a possible D gene (6 bases). The V end lost 10 bases, the J end lost 5 bases, and 23 bases lay between the germline ends. The CDR3 length is 15 residues. Germline CDR1 and CDR2: MDHEN and SYDVKM. The CDR3 DNA sequence: TGTGCCACCCTCCTAGGGGGGGCAGGACGGACTGAAGCTTTCTTT. Translating gives CATLLGGAGRTEAFF.

CDR3 sequence: CASSYRTGGGYGYTF. Here the CDR3 DNA reads TGTGCCAGCAGTTACCGGACAGGGGGAGGTTACGGCTACACCTTC. The chain employs TRBV6-5 and TRBJ1-2, with 10 bases identical to TRBD1. The V gene's germline CDR1 is MNHEY and CDR2 SVGAGI. J was trimmed by 8 bases and V by 2 bases; bases with no gene match: 8. This CDR3 region has 15 residues.

The chain recombines TRBV5-1 with TRBJ1-2; 9 positions agree with TRBD1. Looked up from germline, CDR1 is SGHRS and CDR2 is YFSETQ. The CDR3 is made up of 16 amino acids. Germline trimming cut 1 base from V and 3 bases from J; bases unmatched to any gene: 7. CDR3 loop: CASSLTNRGRDYGYTF. The DNA of the CDR3 is TGCGCCAGCAGCTTGACCAACAGGGGGCGGGACTATGGCTACACCTTC.